A single sample gave rise to the 4 T cell receptor beta chains below, sequenced in a study of blood T cell repertoires in COVID-19 (dated by TCRdb to 2019 to 2021). The library was generated by the immunoSEQ multiplex PCR assay. What TCRdb holds here is the immuneACCESS table cut down to in-frame rearrangements. Part of the clones is not present; checked against another copy, under half of the missing clones reflect an unresolved V gene, and the others are unexplained. This sample gives about 20,000 clones in total; about 89% of them show up just once. Around 6% of the sample comes from the top ten. Specimen: peripheral blood. Source of these receptors: a human donor in a cohort sampled during active COVID-19.

This sequence joins TRBV28 and TRBJ1-5; the match to TRBD1 covers 10 bases. The CDR3 length is 19 residues. CDR1 is MDHEN and CDR2 is SYDVKM in the germline V gene. V was pared by 4 bases and J by 3 bases, with 15 bases of the junction left unmatched. The CDR3 DNA is TGTGCCAGCAGTTCCTCGACAGGGGGCAGGGTAAATAACAATCAGCCCCAGCATTTT. Residues: CASSSSTGGRVNNNQPQHF.

The chain is built from TRBV6-5 and TRBJ1-2; no definite D call. CDR1 is MNHEY, CDR2 SVGAGI, per germline. The CDR3 is 16 residues long. The germline V and J ends were trimmed by 0 bases and 8 bases, with 19 bases remaining between them. The DNA of the CDR3 is TGTGCCAGCAGTTACTCGAGTCTCAGCCCGGGAGGAGGCTACACCTTC. Amino acid sequence: CASSYSSLSPGGGYTF.

With regard to this clone: At the DNA level, this CDR3 is encoded by other sequences in the same sample as well. The chain couples TRBV15 to TRBJ2-1, with 7 bases fitting TRBD1. Germline lookup yields CDR1 LNHNV and CDR2 YYDKDF (reference sequence). The CDR3 covers 18 residues. Trimming at V came to 0 bases and at J to 0 bases, leaving 8 bases not matched to a gene. The CDR3 nucleotides read TGTGCCACCAGCAGAGAAGCAGGGGGTTCAAGCTCCTACAATGAGCAGTTCTTC. Its protein is CATSREAGGSSSYNEQFF. Filled out from reference TRBV15 and TRBJ2-1, the complete variable domain reads DAMVIQNPRYQVTQFGKPVTLSCSQTLNHNVMYWYQQKSSQAPKLLFHYYDKDFNNEADTPDNFQSRRPNTSFCFLDIRSPGLGDTAMYLCATSREAGGSSSYNEQFFGPGTRLTVL.

V and J are TRBV3-1 (or the pseudogene TRBV3-2) and TRBJ2-5; D is unresolved. CDR1 and CDR2 (germline): LGHDT, YNNKEL (reference sequence). CDR3 length: 14 amino acids. The germline V and J ends were trimmed by 2 bases and 0 bases, with 7 bases remaining between them. The DNA for the CDR3 is TGTGCCAGCAGCCAAATTAGCCACCAAGAGACCCAGTACTTC. Translating it yields CASSQISHQETQYF.